The 8 T cell receptor beta chains below come from one sample, sequenced in a study of molecular identifiers for immune sequencing clone quantification. TCRdb reprocessed the PCR reads with MiXCR, giving one entry per CDR3 protein. Among approximately 670,000 distinct CDR3 sequences listed, 15% to 20% were seen once. Sequencing input: naive CD8+ T cells from blood, with Jurkat cell RNA spiked in. Subset meaning: FACS-sorted CD8+CD4-CCR7+CD45RA+ naive T cells. The receptor source for this set is a human donor in good health. Some libraries in this study had Jurkat cell RNA spiked in.

This clonotype was recorded many times. The V and J genes are TRBV7-9 and TRBJ2-7, with unresolved D. The CDR3 is 12 residues long. Germline CDR1 SEHNR, CDR2 FQNEAQ (reference sequence). Trimming took 1 base from V and 5 from J, leaving 6 bases between them. Here the CDR3 DNA reads TGTGCCAGCAGCTTAGTCGTCCACGAGCAGTACTTC. This translates into CASSLVVHEQYF.

CDR3 in amino acids: CASSISEYCNQPQHF. The CDR3 DNA reads TGTGCCAGTAGTATCTCAGAATATTGCAATCAGCCCCAGCATTTT. The chain uses TRBV19 and TRBJ1-5; D call uncertain. Germline V CDR1 and CDR2: LNHDA, SQIVND (reference sequence). The CDR3 loop spans 15 amino acids. Trimming removed 3 bases at V and 2 bases at J, with 11 bases between. Filled out from reference TRBV19 and TRBJ1-5, the complete variable domain reads DGGITQSPKYLFRKEGQNVTLSCEQNLNHDAMYWYRQDPGQGLRLIYYSQIVNDFQKGDIAEGYSVSREKKESFPLTVTSAQKNPTAFYLCASSISEYCNQPQHFGDGTRLSIL.

This clonotype was recorded many times. The genes are TRBV4-2 and TRBJ2-3, with D possibly TRBD2 on 7 matching bases. The CDR3 is made up of 17 amino acids. Germline V gives CDR1 LGHNA, CDR2 YNFKEQ. Trimming cost V 0 bases and J 4 bases, with 17 bases left between them. CDR3 sequence: CASSQDMGGQTADTQYF. In DNA form, the CDR3 reads TGTGCCAGCAGCCAAGATATGGGGGGGCAAACCGCAGATACGCAGTATTTT.

This clonotype was seen ten or more times. This rearrangement joins TRBV27 to TRBJ2-4, with TRBD1 identical over 7 bases. Per germline, CDR1 MNHEY and CDR2 SMNVEV (reference sequence). V gave up 5 bases and J gave up 1 base; unmatched junction bases: 11. The length of the CDR3 is 17 residues. The CDR3 region has the DNA TGTGCCAGCAGTCCCCATCCGCAGGGGGAGGCCAAAAACATTCAGTACTTC. Amino acids: CASSPHPQGEAKNIQYF.

This clonotype was counted at least ten times. The CDR3 sequence is CASSPRTGLGTGELFF. In DNA form, the CDR3 reads TGTGCCAGCAGCCCAAGGACAGGCCTGGGAACCGGGGAGCTGTTTTTT. The genes are TRBV7-6 and TRBJ2-2, with TRBD1 matching 7 bases. V shed 5 bases, J shed 5 bases, and the junction held 11 bases outside the gene matches. Germline assignment: CDR1 SGHVS and CDR2 FNYEAQ. This CDR3 spans 16 amino acids.

Of note for this clonotype: It is likely a read error, because the conserved phenylalanine at the end of the CDR3 is missing. The rearrangement joins TRBV4-1 to TRBJ1-1; 9 bases agree with TRBD1. Germline values: CDR1 MGHRA, CDR2 YSYEKL. V gave up 3 bases and J gave up 6 bases; unmatched junction bases: 2. The CDR3 is 13 residues long. The DNA for the CDR3 is TGCGCCAGCAGCCAGGACAGGGGTTCTGAAGCTTTCCTT. Amino acid sequence: CASSQDRGSEAFL.

There are a few counts of this clonotype. The V gene is TRBV19, the J gene TRBJ2-1; D might be TRBD1 (5 bases). This CDR3 has 15 residues. Germline assignment: CDR1 LNHDA and CDR2 SQIVND (reference sequence). Between the trimmed V and J ends, which lost 1 base and 4 bases, there was a span of 11 bases. The CDR3 loop is CASSIALAGYNEQFF. In DNA, the CDR3 is TGTGCCAGTAGTATAGCATTGGCAGGGTACAATGAGCAGTTCTTC.

Note on this clonotype: Here the CDR3 omits its conserved ending phenylalanine or tryptophan, so a read error is the likely source. The V gene is TRBV27, the J gene TRBJ1-1; TRBD1 is a possible D gene (5 bases). Germline V lookup: CDR1 MNHEY, CDR2 SMNVEV (reference sequence). This CDR3 spans 13 amino acids. The CDR3 DNA reads as TGCGCCAGCAGTTTGGCGGGGGTGGGTGAAGCTTTCTCT. Encoded protein: CASSLAGVGEAFS.